This T cell receptor (beta chain) was sequenced during a study of blood T cells in healthy people across ages. Regarding the study as a whole: Strong correlation linked observed beta diversity and percent naive T cells. Investigators viewed diversity estimates from one million T cells as underestimates, the study reported.

CDR3 size: 15 residues. Germline V gene lookup returns CDR1 MNHEY and CDR2 SVGEGT. V lost 4 bases to trimming and J lost 7 bases; unmatched junction nucleotides: 4. A remark on this clonotype: Its antigen is unidentified.

Combining a sample-barcoded 5' primer with a J-beta primer mix, a second PCR ran for roughly 6 to 11 cycles. TCRdb reanalysed the 5' RACE reads using MiXCR and keeps one entry per CDR3 protein. Found here are about 1,800,000 distinct CDR3 sequences, roughly 28% of them singletons; the top ten hold 7.7%. Healthy Caucasian individuals from Russia aged about 6 to 100 served as donors. Every donor contributed roughly 10 milliliters of peripheral blood by blood draw. The sample taken for sequencing was blood. This sequence originates from a woman in her twenties or thirties in good health. The chain uses TRBV6-2 or TRBV6-3 and TRBJ2-2, with 12 nucleotides matching TRBD2. Here the CDR3 DNA reads TGTGCCAGCAGTTCTAGCGGGAGGGGCCACGGGGAGCTGTTTTTT. Its translation: CASSSSGRGHGELFF.